This TCR beta chain stems from a study of T cells in Graves' hyperthyroidism and ophthalmopathy. Calling Graves' hyperthyroidism stable meant ophthalmopathy did not progress within 18 months. About this clonotype itself: The antigen remains undetermined.

RNA transcripts provided the source from which TCR beta CDR3 regions were amplified. HTBI primers were the set used in a first-round RT-PCR of the TCR CDR3. One entry per CDR3 protein, called by TCRdb with MiXCR from the multiplex PCR reads. Counted here are 600,000 to 800,000 distinct CDR3 sequences, approximately 36% occurring once; the ten biggest clones make up around a third. This CDR3 spans 13 amino acids. V lost 5 bases to trimming and J lost 5 bases, with 10 bases between them. Germline loops: CDR1 SGHVS, CDR2 FNYEAQ. Study findings and constraints: Most thyroid-expanded clonotypes above 0.001 were also found in blood.

The TCR was taken from a woman aged 40 to 49 with Graves' hyperthyroidism. Sequencing used blood. The chain carries TRBV7-6 and TRBJ2-1; the D is unclear. The CDR3 reads CASSHLGNNEQFF. CDR3 nucleotide sequence: TGTGCCAGCAGCCACCTCGGAAACAATGAGCAGTTCTTC.